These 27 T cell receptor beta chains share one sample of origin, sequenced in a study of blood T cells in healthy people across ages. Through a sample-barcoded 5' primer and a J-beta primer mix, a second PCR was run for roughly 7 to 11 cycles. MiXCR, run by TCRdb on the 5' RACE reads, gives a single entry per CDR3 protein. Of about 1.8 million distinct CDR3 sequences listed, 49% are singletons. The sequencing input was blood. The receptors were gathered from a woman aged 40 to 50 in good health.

CDR3 DNA: TGTGCCAGCAGCCCCGTAAGTGGGGCCCAGCATTTT. It is translated as CASSPVSGAQHF. The rearrangement joins TRBV3-1 to TRBJ1-5; the D is unclear. V lost 4 bases and J 11 bases, leaving 12 bases between the germline ends. CDR1 and CDR2 (germline): LGHDT, YNNKEL (reference sequence). This CDR3 has 12 residues.

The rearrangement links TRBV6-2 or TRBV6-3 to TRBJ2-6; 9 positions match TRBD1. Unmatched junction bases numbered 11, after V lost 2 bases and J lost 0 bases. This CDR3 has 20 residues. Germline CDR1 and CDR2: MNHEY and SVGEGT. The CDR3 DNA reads TGTGCCAGCAGTTACGACGGACAGGGGCGGGACCTCTCTGGGGCCAACGTCCTGACTTTC. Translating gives CASSYDGQGRDLSGANVLTF.

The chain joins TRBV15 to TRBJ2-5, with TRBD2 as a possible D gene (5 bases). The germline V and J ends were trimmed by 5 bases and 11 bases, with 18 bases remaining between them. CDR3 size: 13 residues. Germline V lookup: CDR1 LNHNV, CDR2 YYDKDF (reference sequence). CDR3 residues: CATSPREWKEQYF. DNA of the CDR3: TGTGCCACCAGCCCGAGGGAGTGGAAAGAGCAGTACTTC.

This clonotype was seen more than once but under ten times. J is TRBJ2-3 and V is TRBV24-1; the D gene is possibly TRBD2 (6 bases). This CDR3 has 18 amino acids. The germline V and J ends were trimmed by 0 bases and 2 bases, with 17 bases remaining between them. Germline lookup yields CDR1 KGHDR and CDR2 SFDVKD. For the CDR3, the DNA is TGTGCCACCAGTGATTTGCAAGCGGGTAGCCGCAACACAGATACGCAGTATTTT. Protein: CATSDLQAGSRNTDTQYF.

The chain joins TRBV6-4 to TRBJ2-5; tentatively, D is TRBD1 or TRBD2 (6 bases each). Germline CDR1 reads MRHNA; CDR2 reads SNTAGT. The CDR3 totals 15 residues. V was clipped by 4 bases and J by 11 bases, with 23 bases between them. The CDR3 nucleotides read TGTGCCAGCAGTGCGTCGACGGGGGCAGAGGGTGAGCAGTACTTC. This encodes CASSASTGAEGEQYF.

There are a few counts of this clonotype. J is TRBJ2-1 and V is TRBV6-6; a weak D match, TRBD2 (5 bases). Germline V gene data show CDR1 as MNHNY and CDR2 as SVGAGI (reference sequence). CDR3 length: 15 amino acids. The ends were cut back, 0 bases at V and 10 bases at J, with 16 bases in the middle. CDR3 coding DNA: TGTGCCAGCAGTTACTCAGAGGGCGCCCGGAGGGAGCAGTTCTTC. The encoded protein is CASSYSEGARREQFF.

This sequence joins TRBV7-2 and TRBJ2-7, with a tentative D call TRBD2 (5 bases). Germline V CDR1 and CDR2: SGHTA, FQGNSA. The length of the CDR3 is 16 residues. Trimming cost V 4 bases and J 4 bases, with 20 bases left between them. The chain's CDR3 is CASSSDILRGAYEQYF. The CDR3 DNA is TGTGCCAGCAGCTCCGATATTTTACGGGGAGCTTACGAGCAGTACTTC.

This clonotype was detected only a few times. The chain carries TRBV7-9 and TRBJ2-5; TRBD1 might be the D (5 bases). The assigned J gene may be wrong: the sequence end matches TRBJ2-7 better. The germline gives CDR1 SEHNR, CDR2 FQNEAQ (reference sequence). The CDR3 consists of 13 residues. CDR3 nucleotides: TGTGCCAGCACACCCGAGACAGACTACGAGCAGTACTTC. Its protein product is CASTPETDYEQYF.

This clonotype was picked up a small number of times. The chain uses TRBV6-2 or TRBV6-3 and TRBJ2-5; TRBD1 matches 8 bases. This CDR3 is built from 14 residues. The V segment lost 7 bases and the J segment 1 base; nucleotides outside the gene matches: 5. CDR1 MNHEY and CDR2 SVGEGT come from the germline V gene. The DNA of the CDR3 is TGTGCCAGCAAGTATGGACAGGGCCAAGAGACCCAGTACTTC. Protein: CASKYGQGQETQYF.

The CDR3 sequence is CASSGLGQGGWNTEAFF. CDR3 nucleotides: TGTGCCAGCAGTGGACTGGGACAGGGTGGTTGGAACACTGAAGCTTTCTTT. The rearrangement joins TRBV2 to TRBJ1-1, with 9 bases identical to TRBD1. CDR1 and CDR2 (germline): SNHLY, FYNNEI. The V and J ends lost 4 bases and 1 base, in that order; junction bases with no gene match: 10. The CDR3 is 17 amino acids.

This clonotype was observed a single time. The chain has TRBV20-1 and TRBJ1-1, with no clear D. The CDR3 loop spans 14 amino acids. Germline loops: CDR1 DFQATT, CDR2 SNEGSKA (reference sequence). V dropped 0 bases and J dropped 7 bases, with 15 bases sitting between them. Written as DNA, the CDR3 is TGCAGTGCTAGAGATAGGAGGGAGATTGGTGAAGCTTTCTTT. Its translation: CSARDRREIGEAFF.

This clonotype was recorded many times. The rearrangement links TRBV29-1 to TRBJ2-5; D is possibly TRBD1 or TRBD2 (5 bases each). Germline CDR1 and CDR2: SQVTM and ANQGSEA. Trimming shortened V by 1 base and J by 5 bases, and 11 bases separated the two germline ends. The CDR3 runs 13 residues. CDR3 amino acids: CSVEGGRGETQYF. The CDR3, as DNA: TGCAGCGTTGAAGGGGGGAGAGGGGAGACCCAGTACTTC.

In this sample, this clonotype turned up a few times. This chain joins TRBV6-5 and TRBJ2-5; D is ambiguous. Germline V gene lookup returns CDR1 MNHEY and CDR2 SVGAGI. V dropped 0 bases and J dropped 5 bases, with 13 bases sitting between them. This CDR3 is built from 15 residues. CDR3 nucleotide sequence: TGTGCCAGCAGTTACTCCCCCGGTGTGTCGGAGACCCAGTACTTC. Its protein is CASSYSPGVSETQYF.

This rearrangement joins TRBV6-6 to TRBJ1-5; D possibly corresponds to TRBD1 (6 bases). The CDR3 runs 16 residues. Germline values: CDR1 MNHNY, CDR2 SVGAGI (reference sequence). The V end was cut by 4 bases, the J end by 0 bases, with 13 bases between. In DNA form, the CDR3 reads TGTGCCAGCAGTTTCGGACAGCCTAATAGCAATCAGCCCCAGCATTTT. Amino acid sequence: CASSFGQPNSNQPQHF.

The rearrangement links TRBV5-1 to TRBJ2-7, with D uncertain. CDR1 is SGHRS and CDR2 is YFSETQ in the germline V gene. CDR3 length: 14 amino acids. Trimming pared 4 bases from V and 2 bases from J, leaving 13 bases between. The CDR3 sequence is CASSPAEIPYEQYF. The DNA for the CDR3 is TGCGCCAGCAGCCCCGCGGAGATACCCTACGAGCAGTACTTC.

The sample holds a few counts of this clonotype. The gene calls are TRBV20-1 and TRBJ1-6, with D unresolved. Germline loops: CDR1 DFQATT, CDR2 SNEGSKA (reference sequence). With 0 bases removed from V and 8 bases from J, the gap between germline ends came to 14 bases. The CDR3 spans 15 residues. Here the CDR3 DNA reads TGCAGTGCTAGAGAGTCGGGCAGGCGGGATTCACCCCTCCACTTT. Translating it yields CSARESGRRDSPLHF.

CDR3 residues: CASSPRDRGTPSTDTQYF. The CDR3 nucleotides are TGTGCCAGCAGCCCTCGCGACAGGGGGACTCCTAGCACAGATACGCAGTATTTT. The J gene is TRBJ2-3, the V gene TRBV27, with 9 bases matching TRBD1. V was clipped by 6 bases and J by 0 bases; unmatched bases: 13. The length of the CDR3 is 18 residues. Germline V gene data show CDR1 as MNHEY and CDR2 as SMNVEV (reference sequence).

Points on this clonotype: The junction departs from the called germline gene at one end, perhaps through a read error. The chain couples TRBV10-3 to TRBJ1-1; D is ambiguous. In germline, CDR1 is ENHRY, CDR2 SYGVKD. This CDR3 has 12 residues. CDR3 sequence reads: CAIAQAGTEAFF. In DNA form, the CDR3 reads TGTGCCATCGCTCAGGCCGGCACTGAAGCTTTTTTT.

CDR3 region: CAISENRDRAHYGYTF. CDR3 nucleotide sequence: TGTGCCATCAGTGAGAATCGGGACAGGGCTCACTATGGCTACACCTTC. The rearrangement uses TRBV10-3 and TRBJ1-2, with 9 nucleotides matching TRBD1. The CDR3 consists of 16 residues. J was trimmed by 3 bases and V by 2 bases; bases with no gene match: 7. The germline V gene encodes CDR1 ENHRY and CDR2 SYGVKD.

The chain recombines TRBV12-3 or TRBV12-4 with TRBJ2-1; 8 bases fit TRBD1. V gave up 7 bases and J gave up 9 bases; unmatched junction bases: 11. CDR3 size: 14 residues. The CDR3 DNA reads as TGTGCCAGCATCCCCGAGACAGGGGAGCGTGAGCAGTTCTTC. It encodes CASIPETGEREQFF.

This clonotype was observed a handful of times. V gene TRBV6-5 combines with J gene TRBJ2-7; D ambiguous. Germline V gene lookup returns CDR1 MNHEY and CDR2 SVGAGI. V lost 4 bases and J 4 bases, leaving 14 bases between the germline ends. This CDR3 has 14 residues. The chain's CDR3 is CASSSPIIDYEQYF. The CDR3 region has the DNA TGTGCCAGCAGTTCCCCTATTATAGATTACGAGCAGTACTTC.

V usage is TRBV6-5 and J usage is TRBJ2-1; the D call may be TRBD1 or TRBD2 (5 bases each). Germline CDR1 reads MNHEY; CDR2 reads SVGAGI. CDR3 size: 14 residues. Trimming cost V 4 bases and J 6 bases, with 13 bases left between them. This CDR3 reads CASSFGDALNEQFF. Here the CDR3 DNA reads TGTGCCAGCAGTTTTGGGGACGCCCTCAATGAGCAGTTCTTC.

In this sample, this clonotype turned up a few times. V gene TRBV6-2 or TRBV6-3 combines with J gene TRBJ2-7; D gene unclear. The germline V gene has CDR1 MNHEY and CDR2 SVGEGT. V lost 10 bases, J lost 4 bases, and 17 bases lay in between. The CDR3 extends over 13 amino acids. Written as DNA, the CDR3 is TGTGCCACCCGAGAACCACCCGGGTACGAGCAGTACTTC. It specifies CATREPPGYEQYF.

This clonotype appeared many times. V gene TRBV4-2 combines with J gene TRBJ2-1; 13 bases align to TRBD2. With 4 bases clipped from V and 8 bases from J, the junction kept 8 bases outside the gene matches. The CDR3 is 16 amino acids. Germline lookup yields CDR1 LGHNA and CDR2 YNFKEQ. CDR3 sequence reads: CASSPETSGGADEQFF. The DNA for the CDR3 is TGTGCCAGCAGCCCGGAAACTAGCGGGGGGGCCGATGAGCAGTTCTTC.

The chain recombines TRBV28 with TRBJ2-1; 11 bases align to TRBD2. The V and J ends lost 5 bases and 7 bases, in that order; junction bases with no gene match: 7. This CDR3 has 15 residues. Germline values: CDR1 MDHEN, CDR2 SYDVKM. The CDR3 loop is CASSILAGGPNEQFF. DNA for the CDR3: TGTGCCAGCAGTATCCTAGCGGGGGGCCCTAATGAGCAGTTCTTC.

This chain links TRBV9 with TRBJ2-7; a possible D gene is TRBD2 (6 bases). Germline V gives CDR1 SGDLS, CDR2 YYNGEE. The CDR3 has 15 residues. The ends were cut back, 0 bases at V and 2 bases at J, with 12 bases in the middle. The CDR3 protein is CASSVAGEPTYEQYF. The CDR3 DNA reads TGTGCCAGCAGCGTAGCGGGGGAGCCCACCTACGAGCAGTACTTC.

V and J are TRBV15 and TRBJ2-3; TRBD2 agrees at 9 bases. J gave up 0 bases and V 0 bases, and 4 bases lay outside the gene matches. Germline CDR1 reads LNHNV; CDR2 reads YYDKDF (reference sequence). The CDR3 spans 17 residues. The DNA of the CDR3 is TGTGCCACCAGCAGAGAAACTAGCGGGTCTAGCACAGATACGCAGTATTTT. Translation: CATSRETSGSSTDTQYF.